The clone carrying this T cell receptor beta chain appeared many times. This specimen comes from a study of read filtering for tumor transcriptome and immune sequencing. Study information: Among patients, roughly 17 were male and around 14 female, aged about 45 to 85 (mean approximately 71).

Trimming pared 0 bases from V and 1 base from J, leaving 9 bases between. CDR3 length equals 16 residues. Germline values: CDR1 MNHEY, CDR2 SVGAGI. Sampling of bone marrow took place during active disease in every patient. This library used roughly 400 ng RNA and molecular barcoded adaptors spanning alpha/delta and beta/gamma chains. TCRdb recomputed calls from the reads with MiXCR, one row per CDR3 protein. There are about 62,000 distinct CDR3 sequences in the sample; roughly 19% occur only once, and approximately 11% lies in the top ten. This chain joins TRBV6-5 and TRBJ2-2; a possible D gene is TRBD2 (5 bases). This receptor was taken from a donor at least 40 years old with multiple myeloma. Material for sequencing was a population of CD138-negative cells sorted from bone marrow. CDR3 sequence: CASSYSTGLNTGELFF. CDR3 coding DNA: TGTGCCAGCAGTTACTCGACGGGATTGAACACCGGGGAGCTGTTTTTT.